The T cell receptor beta chain under discussion was sequenced for a study of blood T cells in healthy people across ages. This clonotype was counted between two and nine times. Donors each provided about 9.5 milliliters of peripheral blood. Using a J-beta primer mix together with a sample-barcoded 5' primer, a second PCR was run for 7 to 11 cycles. TCRdb passed the 5' RACE reads through MiXCR, listing each CDR3 protein once. Among 1.5 million to 2 million distinct CDR3 sequences listed, about two fifths were seen once. CDR1 is ENHRY and CDR2 is SYGVKD in the germline V gene. The CDR3 loop spans 14 amino acids. Between the trimmed V and J ends, which lost 7 bases and 5 bases, there was a span of 16 bases.

The source material was blood. The receptor's source is a human donor in good health. The chain is built from TRBV10-3 and TRBJ2-3; D unresolved. The CDR3, as DNA: TGTGCCATCACCGGCACTAACCATGGAGATACGCAGTATTTT. Translation gives CAITGTNHGDTQYF.